Presented here are 14 T cell receptor beta chains from one specimen sequenced in a study of blood T cell repertoires in COVID-19. Only in-frame clones appear in the TCRdb table, and some are missing; sequencing was by immunoSEQ multiplex PCR. This table has 250,000 to 300,000 clones, about 88% appearing once. The sample was PBMCs or T cells enriched from blood (not recorded which). All receptors come from an older woman in a cohort exposed to, infected with or recovered from COVID-19 (not recorded which).

This rearrangement joins TRBV3-1 (or the pseudogene TRBV3-2) to TRBJ1-6; TRBD1 matches 10 bases. This CDR3 spans 18 amino acids. Trimming removed 1 base from V and 4 bases from J; junction bases left unmatched: 7. Looked up from germline, CDR1 is LGHDT and CDR2 is YNNKEL (reference sequence). CDR3 protein: CASSQAPGQGRYNSPLHF. As DNA, the CDR3 is TGTGCCAGCAGCCAAGCTCCGGGACAGGGGAGATATAATTCACCCCTCCACTTT.

The chain carries TRBV5-1 and TRBJ2-1; the D gene is possibly TRBD2 (5 bases). With 4 bases removed from V and 10 bases from J, the gap between germline ends came to 18 bases. The CDR3 has 14 amino acids. Germline loops: CDR1 SGHRS, CDR2 YFSETQ. CDR3 residues: CASSAGLRYSEQFF. DNA of the CDR3: TGCGCCAGCAGCGCCGGACTCCGGTACAGCGAGCAGTTCTTC.

V and J are TRBV6-6 and TRBJ2-3; maybe TRBD1 (5 bases). CDR3 length: 14 amino acids. CDR1 and CDR2 (germline): MNHNY, SVGAGI (reference sequence). V gave up 2 bases and J gave up 3 bases, with 9 bases separating them. This CDR3 reads CASSYTDTTDTQYF. In DNA form, the CDR3 reads TGTGCCAGCAGTTACACGGACACGACAGATACGCAGTATTTT.

With regard to this clone: The sample has other DNA sequences that encode this CDR3 too. The V and J genes are TRBV5-1 and TRBJ2-7, with 11 bases that match TRBD2. The CDR3 consists of 16 residues. Germline CDR1 reads SGHRS; CDR2 reads YFSETQ. With V trimmed by 0 bases and J by 2 bases, 4 bases remained unmatched. The CDR3 loop is CASSLGLAGGPYEQYF. CDR3 sequence (DNA): TGCGCCAGCAGCTTGGGCCTAGCGGGAGGTCCCTACGAGCAGTACTTC.

The V call is TRBV2, the J call TRBJ2-2; 8 bases match TRBD2. This CDR3 has 14 amino acids. Germline V gene data show CDR1 as SNHLY and CDR2 as FYNNEI. Trimming took 11 bases from V and 4 from J; bases not matched to a gene: 9. The CDR3 reads CARTGGAPTGELFF. CDR3 DNA sequence: TGTGCCCGGACCGGGGGGGCTCCCACCGGGGAGCTGTTTTTT.

This chain joins TRBV28 and TRBJ2-2; weak D call: TRBD2 (5 bases). Germline CDR1 reads MDHEN; CDR2 reads SYDVKM. V lost 6 bases to trimming and J lost 5 bases, with 13 bases between them. The CDR3 loop spans 14 amino acids. CDR3 bases: TGTGCCAGCAGCAAAGGCGGGCTAACCGGGGAGCTGTTTTTT. It encodes CASSKGGLTGELFF.

This clone has a handful of counts. J is TRBJ2-7 and V is TRBV6-1; TRBD1 matches at 8 bases. This CDR3 is built from 16 residues. The V segment lost 2 bases and the J segment 2 bases; nucleotides outside the gene matches: 8. Germline CDR1 reads MNHNS; CDR2 reads SASEGT. CDR3 DNA sequence: TGTGCCAGCAGTGAATGGTCGGGACAGGTGCCCTACGAGCAGTACTTC. It translates to CASSEWSGQVPYEQYF.

The chain is built from TRBV15 and TRBJ2-7, with 7 bases matching TRBD2. CDR1 and CDR2 from the germline V gene are LNHNV and YYDKDF (reference sequence). The CDR3 is made up of 15 amino acids. V was pared by 1 base and J by 3 bases, with 6 bases of the junction left unmatched. As DNA, the CDR3 is TGTGCCACCAGCAGAGGGCCAGCGGGGCTCTACGAGCAGTACTTC. Protein sequence: CATSRGPAGLYEQYF.

The chain links TRBV28 to TRBJ2-4; maybe TRBD1 (5 bases). Germline V gene data show CDR1 as MDHEN and CDR2 as SYDVKM. V dropped 0 bases and J dropped 3 bases, with 21 bases sitting between them. This CDR3 is built from 19 residues. The CDR3 DNA is TGTGCCAGCAGTTTATGGGCCGCTAACGGGCGGCAGGGCAAAAACATTCAGTACTTC. It specifies CASSLWAANGRQGKNIQYF.

The rearrangement uses TRBV28 and TRBJ2-7; 7 nucleotides align to TRBD1. The V segment lost 7 bases and the J segment 0 bases; nucleotides outside the gene matches: 6. Germline V lookup: CDR1 MDHEN, CDR2 SYDVKM. This CDR3 comprises 14 residues. CDR3 amino acids: CASTYRGSSYEQYF. As DNA, the CDR3 is TGTGCCAGCACTTACAGGGGAAGCTCCTACGAGCAGTACTTC.

This clone is a singleton in its sample. The V and J genes are TRBV7-3 and TRBJ2-2; D is perhaps TRBD2 (6 bases). The germline V gene encodes CDR1 SGHTA and CDR2 FQGTGA. The CDR3 spans 16 residues. V was cut by 5 bases and J by 0 bases, with 13 bases left in between. The CDR3 reads CASSPEGLANTGELFF. CDR3 nucleotide sequence: TGTGCCAGCAGCCCAGAGGGACTCGCGAACACCGGGGAGCTGTTTTTT. Combining the CDR3 with reference TRBV7-3 and TRBJ2-2 gives the whole variable domain GAGVSQTPSNKVTEKGKYVELRCDPISGHTALYWYRQSLGQGPEFLIYFQGTGAADDSGLPNDRFFAVRPEGSVSTLKIQRTERGDSAVYLCASSPEGLANTGELFFGEGSRLTVL.

This rearrangement joins TRBV28 to TRBJ2-7; 11 bases line up with TRBD2. The germline gives CDR1 MDHEN, CDR2 SYDVKM. The CDR3 loop spans 14 amino acids. J lost 3 bases, V lost 5 bases, and 3 bases had no gene match. CDR3 in amino acids: CASSPGTSGYEQYF. CDR3 nucleotide sequence: TGTGCCAGCAGTCCCGGGACTAGCGGCTACGAGCAGTACTTC.

This sequence joins TRBV6-5 and TRBJ2-3, with D perhaps TRBD1 (5 bases). Trimming shortened V by 3 bases and J by 0 bases, and 13 bases separated the two germline ends. This CDR3 spans 16 amino acids. The germline CDR1 and CDR2 sequences are MNHEY and SVGAGI. CDR3 DNA sequence: TGTGCCAGCAGTTATGAGATGGGGCCCAGCACAGATACGCAGTATTTT. Translation gives CASSYEMGPSTDTQYF.

V and J are TRBV27 and TRBJ1-6, with no clear D. Trimming left V 6 bases short and J 9 bases short, with 15 bases between. CDR1 and CDR2 from the germline V gene are MNHEY and SMNVEV (reference sequence). This CDR3 comprises 14 residues. The CDR3 loop is CASSQTGNSSPLHF. Here the CDR3 DNA reads TGTGCCAGCAGCCAGACGGGGAATAGTTCACCCCTCCACTTT.